The clone carrying this TCR beta chain was seen at least ten times. This sample stems from a study of T cells after yellow fever vaccination. Each CDR3 protein is one row after TCRdb ran MiXCR on the 5' RACE reads. Of about 69,000 distinct CDR3 sequences in the sample, 5.5% to 7.5% were seen once. CDR3 size: 16 residues. CDR1 SGHVS and CDR2 FNYEAQ come from the germline V gene. V was trimmed by 4 bases and J by 8 bases, leaving 22 bases between them. The sequence was collected from a man in his late teens or twenties who received the YFV17D yellow fever vaccine. The chain links TRBV7-6 to TRBJ2-3; D may correspond to TRBD1 or TRBD2 (7 bases each). The sample here was CD4+ T cells sorted from PBMCs, taken roughly 15 days after the first yellow fever vaccination. CDR3 protein: CASSSQGEGASATQYF. CDR3 DNA sequence: TGTGCCAGCAGCTCACAAGGGGAGGGGGCGTCAGCTACGCAGTATTTT.